This entry concerns a single TCR beta chain. These data are taken from a study of blood T cell repertoires in COVID-19. At the level of the study: Donors in the United States, Italy and Spain gave samples during acute or convalescent COVID-19.

As processed by the authors: Nucleated cell counts were estimated from reference gene primer amplification. Here immunoSEQ multiplex PCR was the method, and the copy in TCRdb shows in-frame clones only, minus some. V and J calls and clone size are copied from that table; D and trimming were computed from the DNA. The data contain hundreds of thousands of clones, approximately 89% of them singletons. The sequence was collected from a woman in her twenties or thirties with COVID-19, enrolled during active disease. Sequenced material: peripheral blood.

The CDR3 DNA is TGTGCCAGCAGCCAAGGGGACAGACCCTATGGCTACACCTTC. This codes for CASSQGDRPYGYTF. This sequence joins TRBV3-1 (or the pseudogene TRBV3-2) and TRBJ1-2, with 7 bases matching TRBD1. The CDR3 is made up of 14 amino acids. Trimming cost V 1 base and J 4 bases; bases outside gene matches: 3. Germline V gene sequence: CDR1 LGHDT, CDR2 YNNKEL (reference sequence).